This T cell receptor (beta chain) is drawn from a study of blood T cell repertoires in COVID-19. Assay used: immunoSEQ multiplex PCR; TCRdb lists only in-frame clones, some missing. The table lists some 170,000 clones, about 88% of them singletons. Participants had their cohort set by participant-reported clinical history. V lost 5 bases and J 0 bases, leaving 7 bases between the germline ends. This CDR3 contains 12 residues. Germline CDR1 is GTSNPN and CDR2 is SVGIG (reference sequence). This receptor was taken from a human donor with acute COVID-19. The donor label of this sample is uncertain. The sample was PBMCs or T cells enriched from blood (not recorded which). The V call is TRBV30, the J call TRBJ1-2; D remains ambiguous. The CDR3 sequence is CAWSEANYGYTF. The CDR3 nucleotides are TGTGCCTGGTCAGAAGCTAACTATGGCTACACCTTC. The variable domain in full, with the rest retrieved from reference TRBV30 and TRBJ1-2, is SQTIHQWPATLVQPVGSPLSLECTVEGTSNPNLYWYRQAAGRGLQLLFYSVGIGQISSEVPQNLSASRPQDRQFILSSKKLLLSDSGFYLCAWSEANYGYTFGSGTRLTVV.